The source of this T cell receptor (beta chain) is a study of T-cell reconstitution after alpha-beta-depleted transplantation in children. Findings and caveats of the study: T cells produced anew were the main source of T-cell counts and diversity one year after transplant.

This clonotype appeared a few times. Its target is unknown. Unique molecular identifiers were incorporated when the TCRbeta library was constructed. MiXCR was run by TCRdb on the PCR reads, yielding one entry per CDR3 protein. The repertoire includes approximately 650,000 distinct CDR3 sequences, around 13% of them detected once, and 0.65% to 0.9% sits in the top ten. Trimming shortened V by 2 bases and J by 5 bases, and 12 bases separated the two germline ends. CDR1 and CDR2 (germline): SGHRS, YFSETQ. This CDR3 region has 14 residues. The sample was PBMCs, taken before TCRalphabeta/CD19-depleted stem cell transplant. This receptor was obtained from a girl aged 2 to 10 with congenital amegakaryocytic thrombocytopenia, due to receive a stem cell transplant. This chain connects TRBV5-1 to TRBJ2-3; D is ambiguous. Here the CDR3 reads CASSFGSTGDTQYF. The CDR3 nucleotides are TGCGCCAGCAGCTTTGGCAGTACGGGAGATACGCAGTATTTT.